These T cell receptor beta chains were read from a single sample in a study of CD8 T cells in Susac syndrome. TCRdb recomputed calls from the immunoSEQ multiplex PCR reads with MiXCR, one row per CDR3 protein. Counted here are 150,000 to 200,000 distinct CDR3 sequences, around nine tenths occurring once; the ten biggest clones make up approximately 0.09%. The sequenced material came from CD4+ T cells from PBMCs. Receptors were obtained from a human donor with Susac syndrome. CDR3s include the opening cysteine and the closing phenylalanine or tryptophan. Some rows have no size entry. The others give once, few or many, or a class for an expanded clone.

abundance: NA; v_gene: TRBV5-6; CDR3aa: CASRRISSYNSPLHF
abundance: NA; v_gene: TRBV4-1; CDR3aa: CASSHPGQDYEQYF
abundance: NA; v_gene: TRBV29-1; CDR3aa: CSPVKRVYEQYF
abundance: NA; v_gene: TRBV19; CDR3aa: CASSTGGTVDGYTF
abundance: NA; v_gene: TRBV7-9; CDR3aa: CASSLGNMGRRYNEQFF
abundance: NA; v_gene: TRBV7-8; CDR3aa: CASSLRQSTDTQYF
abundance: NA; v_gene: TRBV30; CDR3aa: CAWSVHGGEAGGYTF
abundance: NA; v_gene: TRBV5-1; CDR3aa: CASSLTSEAVAKNIQYF
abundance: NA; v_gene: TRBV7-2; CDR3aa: CASSLQTSGSYNEQFF
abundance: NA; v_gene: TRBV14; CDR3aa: CASSQPQRLMIF
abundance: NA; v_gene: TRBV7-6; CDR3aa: CASSASGGYTGELFF
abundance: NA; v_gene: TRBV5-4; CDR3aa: CASSLTGPSYEQYF
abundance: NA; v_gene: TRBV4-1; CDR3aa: CASSQEAMSSYNEQFF
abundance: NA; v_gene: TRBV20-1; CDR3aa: CSASKGGSGQPQHF
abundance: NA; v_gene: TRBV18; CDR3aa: CASSRTSGTSTDTQYF
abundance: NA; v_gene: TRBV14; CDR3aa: CASSQAGRPQHF
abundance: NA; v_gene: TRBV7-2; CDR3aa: CASSRRVSNYGYTF
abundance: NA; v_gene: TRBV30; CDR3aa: CAWSVPPTGFAPLHF
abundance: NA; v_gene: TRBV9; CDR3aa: CASSVEGGLTDTQYF
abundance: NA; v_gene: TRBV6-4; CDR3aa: CASSDRVANTEAFF
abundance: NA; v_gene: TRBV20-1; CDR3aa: CSARMGNDGYTF
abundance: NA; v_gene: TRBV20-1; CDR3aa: CSVKTGSYQPQHF
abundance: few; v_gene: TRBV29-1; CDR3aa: CSVEGGGTSSYEQYF
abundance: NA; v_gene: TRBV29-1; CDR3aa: CSVALRPGTGELFF
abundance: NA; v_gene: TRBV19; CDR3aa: CASSSVYFTDTQYF
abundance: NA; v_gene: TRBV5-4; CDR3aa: CASTVGQGNHEQYF
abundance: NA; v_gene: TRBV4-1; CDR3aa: CASSQGQIGETQYF
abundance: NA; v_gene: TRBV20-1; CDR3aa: CSARPPAVAKNIQYF